These 29 T cell receptor beta chains originate from one sample sequenced in a study of early T cells in non-severe SARS-CoV-2 infection. Each CDR3 protein is one row after TCRdb ran MiXCR on the 5' RACE reads. The repertoire consists of tens of thousands of distinct CDR3 sequences, with 7% to 10% occurring once and the leading ten covering around 4.2%. The specimen sequenced was whole blood. Receptors were obtained from an adult who was a healthcare worker with PCR-confirmed SARS-CoV-2 infection or an uninfected control (not recorded which).

In its sample, this clonotype was seen many times. V gene TRBV30 combines with J gene TRBJ2-2; unclear D gene. V lost 0 bases and J lost 6, with 11 bases in between. Per germline, CDR1 GTSNPN and CDR2 SVGIG (reference sequence). This CDR3 contains 14 residues. CDR3 sequence reads: CAWSVLSRPGELFF. The CDR3 region has the DNA TGTGCCTGGAGTGTACTAAGCCGCCCCGGGGAGCTGTTTTTT.

This clonotype has ten or more counts. J is TRBJ1-2 and V is TRBV28, with D possibly being TRBD1 (5 bases). V lost 3 bases, J lost 2 bases, and 7 bases lay in between. Germline V gene lookup returns CDR1 MDHEN and CDR2 SYDVKM. This CDR3 has 13 amino acids. The CDR3 sequence is CASSFDRNYGYTF. The CDR3 coding sequence is TGTGCCAGCAGTTTCGACAGAAACTATGGCTACACCTTC.

The chain is built from TRBV20-1 and TRBJ1-1, with 10 nucleotides matching TRBD1. The CDR3 runs to 15 residues. Germline values: CDR1 DFQATT, CDR2 SNEGSKA (reference sequence). Trimming removed 4 bases from V and 2 bases from J; junction bases left unmatched: 7. CDR3 sequence (DNA): TGCAGTGCTACTAGTAGGGACAGGGGAAACACTGAAGCTTTCTTT. Its protein product is CSATSRDRGNTEAFF.

This clonotype showed up many times. The chain joins TRBV11-2 to TRBJ2-7; TRBD1 might be the D (5 bases). V was pared by 1 base and J by 5 bases, with 15 bases between. This CDR3 comprises 15 residues. CDR1 and CDR2 (germline): SGHAT, FQNNGV. The CDR3 DNA reads TGTGCCAGCAGCTTAGTAGGGGCCGAGTCTAACGAGCAGTACTTC. This translates into CASSLVGAESNEQYF.

There are many counts of this clonotype. CDR3 region: CASSLATQGTDTQYF. Here the CDR3 DNA reads TGTGCCAGCAGCTTAGCGACCCAGGGCACAGATACGCAGTATTTT. The chain employs TRBV7-8 and TRBJ2-3, with D unresolved. CDR3 length equals 15 residues. Germline values: CDR1 SGHVS, CDR2 FQNEAQ. Deletions cut 0 bases from V and 1 base from J, with 8 bases between.

To note about this clonotype: This may arise from a read error, as a much more abundant clone is one base away. The J gene is TRBJ2-6, the V gene TRBV2; D is perhaps TRBD1 (5 bases). Trimming left V 6 bases short and J 12 bases short, with 15 bases between. CDR3 size: 13 residues. Germline CDR1 reads SNHLY; CDR2 reads FYNNEI. This chain's CDR3 is CASSRDIQGVLTF. The CDR3 region has the DNA TGTGCCAGCAGCCGCGACATCCAGGGCGTCCTGACTTTC.

This clonotype was detected ten times or more. V gene TRBV6-5 combines with J gene TRBJ1-2, with 7 positions matching TRBD1. Germline values: CDR1 MNHEY, CDR2 SVGAGI. With V trimmed by 5 bases and J by 6 bases, 6 bases remained unmatched. This CDR3 is 13 amino acids long. CDR3 sequence (DNA): TGTGCCAGCAGTACAGGGGAAAGGGATGGCTACACCTTC. It yields the protein CASSTGERDGYTF.

In its sample, this clonotype was seen many times. V is TRBV7-8 and J is TRBJ2-2; TRBD2 is a possible D gene (6 bases). V lost 4 bases to trimming and J lost 7 bases, with 13 bases between them. CDR3 length: 14 amino acids. Germline V gene data show CDR1 as SGHVS and CDR2 as FQNEAQ. This CDR3 is CASSSRGTGGELFF. The DNA for the CDR3 is TGTGCCAGCAGCTCTCGGGGGACTGGCGGGGAGCTGTTTTTT.

This clonotype was seen repeatedly, ten times or more. The chain employs TRBV5-1 and TRBJ2-1; 7 nucleotides line up with TRBD2. From germline, CDR1 is SGHRS and CDR2 YFSETQ. Trimming at V came to 1 base and at J to 3 bases, leaving 1 base not matched to a gene. The CDR3 contains 14 residues. CDR3 sequence (DNA): TGCGCCAGCAGCTTGTCGGGGGGCTACAATGAGCAGTTCTTC. Its protein product is CASSLSGGYNEQFF.

This clonotype was seen many times. The CDR3 DNA reads TGTGCCAGCAGCTTACAGGGGGCCCCCAACTATGGCTACACCTTC. Residues: CASSLQGAPNYGYTF. This chain joins TRBV5-4 and TRBJ1-2, with 9 positions matching TRBD1. The CDR3 length is 15 residues. J was trimmed by 2 bases and V by 2 bases; bases with no gene match: 4. The germline V gene encodes CDR1 SGHNT and CDR2 YYREEE (reference sequence).

In its sample, this clonotype was seen a few times. The chain uses TRBV7-9 and TRBJ2-5; D unresolved. Between the trimmed V and J ends, which lost 2 bases and 1 base, there was a span of 11 bases. CDR3 size: 15 residues. Germline V lookup: CDR1 SEHNR, CDR2 FQNEAQ (reference sequence). The CDR3 is CASSLSAWFQETQYF. CDR3 bases: TGTGCCAGCAGCTTATCGGCTTGGTTCCAAGAGACCCAGTACTTC.

In its sample, this clonotype was seen many times. The rearrangement links TRBV6-1 to TRBJ2-3, with D possibly called TRBD1 or TRBD2 (5 bases each). The CDR3 has 13 amino acids. Germline V lookup: CDR1 MNHNS, CDR2 SASEGT. Between the trimmed V and J ends, which lost 6 bases and 2 bases, there was a span of 9 bases. The CDR3 DNA reads as TGTGCCAGCAGCCCAGGGACCACAGATACGCAGTATTTT. This sequence encodes CASSPGTTDTQYF.

This clonotype has ten or more counts. The rearrangement links TRBV7-6 to TRBJ2-1, with 12 bases matching TRBD2. Germline V gene lookup returns CDR1 SGHVS and CDR2 FNYEAQ. This CDR3 comprises 17 residues. Trimming at V came to 1 base and at J to 5 bases, leaving 6 bases not matched to a gene. CDR3 sequence: CASSLGLAGGVNNEQFF. Here the CDR3 DNA reads TGTGCCAGCAGCTTAGGGCTAGCGGGAGGGGTGAACAATGAGCAGTTCTTC.

The sample holds many counts of this clonotype. This sequence joins TRBV19 and TRBJ2-7; D perhaps matches TRBD1 (6 bases). Trimming left V 6 bases short and J 4 bases short, with 19 bases between. CDR1 and CDR2 from the germline V gene are LNHDA and SQIVND (reference sequence). This CDR3 is built from 15 residues. The CDR3 nucleotides read TGTGCCAGTAGCAGGACTGGGGACACGGGATACGAGCAGTACTTC. Amino acids: CASSRTGDTGYEQYF.

This clonotype was recorded many times. The chain couples TRBV28 to TRBJ1-5, with D possibly TRBD1 on 5 matching bases. The V gene's germline CDR1 is MDHEN and CDR2 SYDVKM. The CDR3 sequence is 13 residues long. V gave up 7 bases and J gave up 2 bases, with 9 bases separating them. CDR3 coding DNA: TGTGCCAGCACATCGGGGGGCAATCAGCCCCAGCATTTT. It encodes CASTSGGNQPQHF. Full variable domain (remainder filled in from reference TRBV28 and TRBJ1-5): DVKVTQSSRYLVKRTGEKVFLECVQDMDHENMFWYRQDPGLGLRLIYFSYDVKMKEKGDIPEGYSVSREKKERFSLILESASTNQTSMYLCASTSGGNQPQHFGDGTRLSIL.

This clonotype has at least ten counts. CDR3 nucleotides: TGTGCCAGCAGCCAAGCTAGCGGGGCCACAGATACGCAGTATTTT. It is translated as CASSQASGATDTQYF. This chain joins TRBV3-1 and TRBJ2-3; 9 bases agree with TRBD2. From germline, CDR1 is LGHDT and CDR2 YNNKEL (reference sequence). This CDR3 region has 15 residues. V lost 1 base, J lost 2 bases, and 1 base stayed unmatched.

In its sample, this clonotype was seen many times. The chain carries TRBV12-3 or TRBV12-4 and TRBJ2-7; TRBD2 aligns across 9 bases. This CDR3 has 15 amino acids. V lost 5 bases and J lost 0; bases outside the gene matches: 5. The CDR3 here is CASSPLAGFSYEQYF. CDR3 DNA sequence: TGTGCCAGCAGTCCACTAGCGGGCTTCTCCTACGAGCAGTACTTC.

In its sample, this clonotype was seen a few times. The genes are TRBV21-1 and TRBJ2-6; the D call TRBD2 from the table was never checked on the DNA. TRBV21-1 counts as a pseudogene. The CDR3 contains 15 residues. CDR3 coding DNA: TGTGCCAGCAGCAAAGGGAGGGATGGGGCCAACGTCCTGACTTTC. This sequence encodes CASSKGRDGANVLTF.

This clonotype was seen a handful of times. J is TRBJ1-1 and V is TRBV3-1, with 8 bases that match TRBD1. The CDR3 has 14 residues. The trim removed 8 bases at V and 0 bases at J, leaving 5 bases unmatched. Germline V lookup: CDR1 LGHDT, CDR2 YNNKEL (reference sequence). Here the CDR3 reads CASLMTGVNTEAFF. The CDR3 DNA reads TGTGCCAGCCTAATGACAGGGGTGAACACTGAAGCTTTCTTT.

Many counts were recorded for this clonotype. The chain couples TRBV29-1 to TRBJ2-2, with D perhaps matching TRBD2 (6 bases). The CDR3 length is 15 residues. Germline V CDR1 and CDR2: SQVTM, ANQGSEA. Trimming shortened V by 4 bases and J by 1 base, and 13 bases separated the two germline ends. The CDR3 reads CSVGGTQGNTGELFF. The CDR3 region has the DNA TGCAGCGTTGGAGGGACTCAGGGGAACACCGGGGAGCTGTTTTTT.

This clonotype was seen ten or more times. A junction end diverges from the germline sequence, so it may reflect a read error. The chain carries TRBV28 and TRBJ1-1; D is unresolved. Germline-derived CDR1 and CDR2 are MDHEN and SYDVKM. This CDR3 comprises 14 residues. The CDR3: CASSAPTVNAEAFF. The DNA for the CDR3 is TGTGCCAGCAGTGCGCCGACGGTGAACGCTGAAGCTTTCTTT. Combining the CDR3 with reference TRBV28 and TRBJ1-1 gives the whole variable domain DVKVTQSSRYLVKRTGEKVFLECVQDMDHENMFWYRQDPGLGLRLIYFSYDVKMKEKGDIPEGYSVSREKKERFSLILESASTNQTSMYLCASSAPTVNAEAFFGQGTRLTVV.

The table lists this clonotype with a few counts. The chain is built from TRBV9 and TRBJ1-6; no definite D call. Trimming took 1 base from V and 6 from J, leaving 11 bases between them. The CDR3 is 15 residues long. The V gene's germline CDR1 is SGDLS and CDR2 YYNGEE. CDR3 sequence (DNA): TGTGCCAGCAGCGTAATGTGGGAGAGTAATTCACCCCTCCACTTT. Amino acids: CASSVMWESNSPLHF.

This clonotype came up many times. The chain recombines TRBV4-2 with TRBJ1-6; 10 nucleotides agree with TRBD1. The junction had 3 bases not matched to a gene; V was cut back by 3 bases and J by 7 bases. Germline V gene data show CDR1 as LGHNA and CDR2 as YNFKEQ. There are 15 residues in the CDR3. The CDR3 DNA is TGTGCCAGCAGCCAGGGGACAGGGGCGAATTCACCCCTCCACTTT. This codes for CASSQGTGANSPLHF.

This clonotype was recorded a few times. The chain combines TRBV28 with TRBJ2-7; 11 bases map to TRBD2. Germline CDR1 is MDHEN and CDR2 is SYDVKM. The CDR3 loop spans 16 amino acids. The J segment lost 3 bases and the V segment lost 4 bases, leaving 8 bases of the junction unmatched. The CDR3 region is CASSSVSGRAGYEQYF. DNA for the CDR3: TGTGCCAGCAGTTCGGTTAGCGGGAGGGCTGGCTACGAGCAGTACTTC.

The CDR3 DNA reads as TGTGCCAGCAGCTTGGGGACAGGGTCGAACACTGAAGCTTTCTTT. Translated, it gives CASSLGTGSNTEAFF. The chain is built from TRBV5-6 and TRBJ1-1; TRBD1 matches 8 bases. This CDR3 has 15 amino acids. The germline CDR1 and CDR2 sequences are SGHDT and YYEEEE. Losses at the gene ends were 0 bases for V and 1 base for J; bases not matched to a gene: 2.

This chain connects TRBV10-3 to TRBJ1-1; D possibly corresponds to TRBD1 (6 bases). V lost 6 bases and J 6 bases, leaving 20 bases between the germline ends. The CDR3 covers 15 residues. Germline V gives CDR1 ENHRY, CDR2 SYGVKD. Written as DNA, the CDR3 is TGTGCCATCAGAGGGACATTGGGGGCCTCGGCTGAAGCTTTCTTT. Amino acid sequence: CAIRGTLGASAEAFF.

Ten or more counts support this clonotype. This chain connects TRBV20-1 to TRBJ1-3, with TRBD1 identical over 9 bases. J lost 4 bases, V lost 5 bases, and 0 bases had no gene match. The germline CDR1 and CDR2 sequences are DFQATT and SNEGSKA (reference sequence). This CDR3 is built from 12 residues. As DNA, the CDR3 is TGCAGTGCTGGGACAGGGGGAAACACCATATATTTT. Residues: CSAGTGGNTIYF.

The table lists this clonotype with many counts. DNA for the CDR3: TGCGCCAGCAGCCAAGATGCGCGGCAGTACTATGGCTACACCTTC. This gives the protein CASSQDARQYYGYTF. The chain uses TRBV4-3 and TRBJ1-2; D remains ambiguous. In germline, CDR1 is LGHNA, CDR2 YSLEER. Trimming removed 0 bases from V and 3 bases from J, with 11 bases in between. CDR3 size: 15 residues.

This clonotype has ten or more counts. The CDR3, as DNA: TGTGCCAGCACTCCTTTAGGCGGGCTGTTTGAAGCTTTCTTT. Translated: CASTPLGGLFEAFF. V and J are TRBV7-6 and TRBJ1-1; D is unclear. Germline CDR1 reads SGHVS; CDR2 reads FNYEAQ. Trimming took off 7 bases at V and 7 bases at J, with 19 bases between the two ends. CDR3 length: 14 amino acids.